Listed below are T cell receptor beta chains from one sample, sequenced in a study of blood T cells in healthy people across ages. TCRdb itself ran the 5' RACE reads through MiXCR, one entry per CDR3 protein. Of about 730,000 distinct CDR3 sequences listed, roughly 47% were seen once; the top ten hold 20% to 25%. Sequencing input: blood. The receptors here all came from a woman aged 55 to 70 in good health. The conserved cysteine and the conserved F or W are not part of the CDR3 here.

j_call v_call cdr3_aa
TRBJ2-1 TRBV5-1 ASSLEGGEVEQF
TRBJ1-4 TRBV4-1 ASSQEARVWEKLF
TRBJ2-1 TRBV4-2 ASSPKGRGYNEQF
TRBJ1-2 TRBV7-3 ASSLTGTRGYT
TRBJ2-3 TRBV4-3 ASSQGGLGAQY
TRBJ1-5 TRBV10-3 AIRPGQGRNQPQH
TRBJ2-5 TRBV9 ASSASLETQY
TRBJ2-2 TRBV29-1 SVMGTMNTGELF
TRBJ2-3 TRBV3-1 ASSQVTEDTQY
TRBJ1-6 TRBV4-2 ASSQEGISNSPLH
TRBJ2-1 TRBV3-1 ASSQVRSGEQF
TRBJ2-1 TRBV7-3 ASNLTFLDEQF
TRBJ2-7 TRBV12-3/TRBV12-4 ASSRGLLHSYEQY
TRBJ1-1 TRBV7-3 ASSQRQGTTEAF
TRBJ1-4 TRBV5-1 ASSQLRGVNEKLF
TRBJ2-7 TRBV4-3 ASSQERSSYEQY
TRBJ2-3 TRBV6-2/TRBV6-3 ATRLAGPTDTQY
TRBJ1-5 TRBV2 ASSGGTSIYSNQPQH
TRBJ2-7 TRBV4-3 ASSHTSGQGYEQY
TRBJ1-2 TRBV3-1 ASSQVLTGGTNYGYT
TRBJ2-3 TRBV7-2 ASSFGPDTQY
TRBJ2-1 TRBV10-2 ASSHPGGRQADNEQF
TRBJ2-7 TRBV6-1 ASRTGTSGYEQY
TRBJ2-7 TRBV20-1 SAPNMGTASYEQY
TRBJ2-6 TRBV19 ASTAGISGANVLT
TRBJ2-7 TRBV7-3 ASSWDRDNEQY
TRBJ2-3 TRBV5-1 ASVRGTSTDTQY
TRBJ2-5 TRBV20-1 SGSPAGSETQY
TRBJ1-2 TRBV4-2 ASSQVRQGSNGYT
TRBJ1-5 TRBV20-1 SASGTGNGQPQH
TRBJ2-1 TRBV27 ASRRTGTSYNEQF
TRBJ2-5 TRBV20-1 SARVGTSGPRREEQY
TRBJ2-4 TRBV28 ASSSRDRNIQY